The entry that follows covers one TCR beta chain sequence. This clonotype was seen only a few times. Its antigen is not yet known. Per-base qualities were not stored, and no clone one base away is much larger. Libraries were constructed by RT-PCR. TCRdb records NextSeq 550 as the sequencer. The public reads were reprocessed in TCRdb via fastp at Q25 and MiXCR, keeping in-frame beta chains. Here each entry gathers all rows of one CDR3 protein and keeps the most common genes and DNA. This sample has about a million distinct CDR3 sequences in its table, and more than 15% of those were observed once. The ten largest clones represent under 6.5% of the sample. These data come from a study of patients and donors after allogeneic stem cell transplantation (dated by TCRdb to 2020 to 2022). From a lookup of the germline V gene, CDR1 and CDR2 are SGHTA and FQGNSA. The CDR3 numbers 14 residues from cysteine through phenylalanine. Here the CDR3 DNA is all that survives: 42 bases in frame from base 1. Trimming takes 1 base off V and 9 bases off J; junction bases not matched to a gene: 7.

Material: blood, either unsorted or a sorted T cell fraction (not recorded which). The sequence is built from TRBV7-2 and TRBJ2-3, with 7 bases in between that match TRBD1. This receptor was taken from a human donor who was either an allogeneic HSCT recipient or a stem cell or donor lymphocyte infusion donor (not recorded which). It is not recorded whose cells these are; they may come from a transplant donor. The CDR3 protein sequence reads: CASSLVFSGQTQYF. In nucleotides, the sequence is TGTGCCAGCAGCTTAGTCTTTTCGGGACAGACGCAGTATTTT.